What follows are 7 T cell receptor beta chains derived from one specimen sequenced in a study of T cell responses to AZD1222 COVID-19 vaccine. Assay: immunoSEQ multiplex PCR; the TCRdb copy retains only in-frame clones and omits some. This sample has just under 95,000 clones; roughly 88% occur once, and the top ten carry about 20%. The input for sequencing was peripheral blood, taken on day 0 of AZD1222 vaccination. These TCRs come from an adult in good health.

V usage is TRBV19 and J usage is TRBJ1-6; D gene unclear. The CDR3 consists of 14 residues. V lost 4 bases to trimming and J lost 7 bases, with 11 bases between them. In germline, CDR1 is LNHDA, CDR2 SQIVND (reference sequence). The CDR3 is CASSTLRGNSPLHF. Written as DNA, the CDR3 is TGTGCCAGTAGTACTCTTCGAGGGAATTCACCCCTCCACTTT.

CDR3 region: CASSQAAYSYEQYF. The CDR3, as DNA: TGTGCCAGCTCACAGGCCGCTTACTCCTACGAGCAGTACTTC. This chain uses TRBV18 with TRBJ2-7; no reliable D call. Germline V lookup: CDR1 KGHSH, CDR2 LQKENI. The V end lost 4 bases, the J end lost 0 bases, and 10 bases lay between the germline ends. This CDR3 comprises 14 residues.

The chain has TRBV5-1 and TRBJ2-3; 11 nucleotides match TRBD2. The CDR3 is made up of 16 amino acids. Germline values: CDR1 SGHRS, CDR2 YFSETQ. After removal of 0 bases from V and 2 bases from J, the junction contained 2 bases not matched to a gene. CDR3 protein: CASSLGLAGSTDTQYF. The CDR3 coding sequence is TGCGCCAGCAGCTTGGGACTAGCGGGGTCCACAGATACGCAGTATTTT.

The genes are TRBV5-4 and TRBJ1-1, with D tentatively TRBD1 (6 bases). CDR1 and CDR2 from the germline V gene are SGHNT and YYREEE (reference sequence). The CDR3 covers 12 residues. Between the trimmed V and J ends, which lost 9 bases and 5 bases, there was a span of 14 bases. The CDR3 DNA sequence: TGTGCCACCCAAAGGGGGGCAACTGAAGCTTTCTTT. This gives the protein CATQRGATEAFF.

This clone was picked up one time. CDR3 protein: CASSQAHGGPLSVEQYF. In DNA form, the CDR3 reads TGCGCCAGCAGCCAAGCCCACGGGGGCCCCTTAAGTGTTGAGCAGTACTTC. The chain links TRBV4-3 to TRBJ2-7; D may match TRBD1 or TRBD2 (6 bases each). Between the trimmed V and J ends, which lost 1 base and 7 bases, there was a span of 23 bases. The CDR3 runs 17 residues. In germline, CDR1 is LGHNA, CDR2 YSLEER.

The chain links TRBV18 to TRBJ1-1; D unresolved. This CDR3 comprises 15 residues. V lost 3 bases, J lost 6 bases, and 17 bases lay in between. The germline V gene encodes CDR1 KGHSH and CDR2 LQKENI. In DNA, the CDR3 is TGTGCCAGCTCACCCGTAAGTAGACTAGGAGCTGAAGCTTTCTTT. Encoded protein: CASSPVSRLGAEAFF.

This chain links TRBV1 with TRBJ2-1; TRBD1 is the table's D call and was not checked against the DNA. TRBV1 is a recognized pseudogene. The CDR3 has 19 residues. The CDR3 spells CTSSQVNWERGPSYNEQFF. DNA for the CDR3: TGCACCAGCAGCCAAGTGAATTGGGAGAGGGGGCCCTCCTACAATGAGCAGTTCTTC.